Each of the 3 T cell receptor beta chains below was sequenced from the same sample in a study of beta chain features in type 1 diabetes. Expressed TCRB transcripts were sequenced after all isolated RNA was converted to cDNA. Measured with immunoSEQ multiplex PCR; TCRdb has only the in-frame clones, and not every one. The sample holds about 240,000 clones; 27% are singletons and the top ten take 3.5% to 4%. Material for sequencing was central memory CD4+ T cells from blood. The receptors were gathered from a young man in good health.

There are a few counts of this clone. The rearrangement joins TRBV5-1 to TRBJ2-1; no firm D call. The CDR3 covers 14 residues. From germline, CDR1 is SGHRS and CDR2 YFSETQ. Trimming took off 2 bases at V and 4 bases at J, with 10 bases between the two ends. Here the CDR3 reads CASSFGDAYNEQFF. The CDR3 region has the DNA TGCGCCAGCAGCTTCGGTGACGCTTACAATGAGCAGTTCTTC.

The CDR3 is CSVILLADGGSLGNEQFF. CDR3 bases: TGCAGCGTCATCCTGTTGGCCGATGGCGGGAGTCTAGGCAATGAGCAGTTCTTC. The gene calls are TRBV29-1 and TRBJ2-1, with 7 bases aligning to TRBD2. The ends lost 6 bases at V and 6 bases at J; junction bases unmatched: 23. This CDR3 region has 18 residues. Germline CDR1 is SQVTM and CDR2 is ANQGSEA.

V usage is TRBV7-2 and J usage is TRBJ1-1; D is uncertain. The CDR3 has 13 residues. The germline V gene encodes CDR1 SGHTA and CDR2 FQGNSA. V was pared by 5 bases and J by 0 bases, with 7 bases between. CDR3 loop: CASSPQLNTEAFF. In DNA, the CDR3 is TGTGCCAGCAGCCCGCAACTGAACACTGAAGCTTTCTTT.